Below, 23 T cell receptor beta chains from the same sample are listed, as sequenced in a study of blood T cells in healthy people across ages. A second about 6 to 11 cycle PCR used barcoded and J-beta primers. TCRdb independently ran MiXCR on the 5' RACE reads; one entry per CDR3 protein. The table includes about 1.8 million distinct CDR3 sequences, around 50% detected once. Sample: blood. Every receptor here comes from a woman in her forties in good health.

This clonotype was seen only a few times. This chain joins TRBV20-1 and TRBJ2-3; TRBD2 matches at 10 bases. The CDR3 runs to 15 residues. Looked up from germline, CDR1 is DFQATT and CDR2 is SNEGSKA (reference sequence). The J segment lost 3 bases and the V segment lost 5 bases, leaving 8 bases of the junction unmatched. The CDR3 DNA sequence: TGCAGTGCTGACCAGCGGGGGGGCCAAACAGATACGCAGTATTTT. This codes for CSADQRGGQTDTQYF.

The rearrangement joins TRBV4-3 to TRBJ2-3; TRBD2 is a possible D gene (6 bases). Between the trimmed V and J ends, which lost 10 bases and 1 base, there was a span of 15 bases. The CDR3 is 14 residues long. The germline gives CDR1 LGHNA, CDR2 YSLEER. Here the CDR3 DNA reads TGCGCCAATGCCCGGGACTCAGGCACAGATACGCAGTATTTT. Residues: CANARDSGTDTQYF.

This rearrangement joins TRBV4-2 to TRBJ2-5; a weak D match, TRBD1 (6 bases). V was cut by 5 bases and J by 5 bases, with 15 bases left in between. This CDR3 comprises 14 residues. Per the germline V gene, CDR1 is LGHNA and CDR2 is YNFKEQ. The CDR3 DNA sequence: TGTGCCAGCAGCGGCAGGGGTGGGGAGGAGACCCAGTACTTC. This sequence encodes CASSGRGGEETQYF.

In this sample, this clonotype turned up once. The chain links TRBV20-1 to TRBJ2-3, with D maybe TRBD2 (6 bases). This CDR3 region has 18 residues. The V end lost 1 base, the J end lost 0 bases, and 20 bases lay between the germline ends. CDR1 is DFQATT, CDR2 SNEGSKA, per germline (reference sequence). CDR3 residues: CSARGIHRLDSSTDTQYF. CDR3 in DNA: TGCAGTGCTAGAGGGATCCACAGACTAGATTCTAGCACAGATACGCAGTATTTT.

The chain carries TRBV5-1 and TRBJ1-2; 9 bases fit TRBD1. This CDR3 is built from 16 residues. CDR1 SGHRS and CDR2 YFSETQ come from the germline V gene. V was pared by 0 bases and J by 8 bases, with 11 bases of the junction left unmatched. The CDR3: CASSLVVSQGAGGYTF. The DNA of the CDR3 is TGCGCCAGCAGCTTGGTAGTTTCACAGGGGGCTGGCGGCTACACCTTC.

This clonotype occurred many times. The chain is built from TRBV7-2 and TRBJ2-3; TRBD2 agrees at 12 bases. This CDR3 is 17 amino acids long. The germline V gene encodes CDR1 SGHTA and CDR2 FQGNSA. The V and J ends lost 4 bases and 9 bases, in that order; junction bases with no gene match: 14. CDR3 in amino acids: CASSYGTSGSHPGTQYF. CDR3 DNA sequence: TGTGCCAGCAGCTATGGGACTAGCGGGTCCCACCCGGGGACGCAGTATTTT.

J is TRBJ2-5 and V is TRBV10-3; TRBD2 aligns across 7 bases. Gene TRBJ2-7 matches the end of the DNA better, so the J call may be wrong. CDR1 is ENHRY, CDR2 SYGVKD, per germline. The CDR3 length is 15 residues. The CDR3 loop reads CAISTLGEGESEQYF. In DNA form, the CDR3 reads TGTGCCATCAGTACTTTGGGGGAGGGAGAGAGCGAGCAGTACTTC.

This chain uses TRBV5-1 with TRBJ2-4; 11 nucleotides agree with TRBD2. J gave up 0 bases and V 4 bases, and 6 bases lay outside the gene matches. The CDR3 is 17 residues long. In germline, CDR1 is SGHRS, CDR2 YFSETQ. In nucleotides, the CDR3 is TGCGCCAGCAGCGCTAGCGGGGGGACCCTAGCCAAAAACATTCAGTACTTC. Its protein is CASSASGGTLAKNIQYF.

Worth noting for this clonotype: This could be a read error, since a much larger clone is one nucleotide away. V usage is TRBV29-1 and J usage is TRBJ2-7, with D perhaps TRBD1 (6 bases). Germline V gene data show CDR1 as SQVTM and CDR2 as ANQGSEA. Trimming cost V 7 bases and J 5 bases, with 12 bases left between them. The length of the CDR3 is 11 residues. The CDR3 nucleotides read TGCAGCGGACGACAGGAGAACGAGCAGTACTTC. It specifies CSGRQENEQYF.

V usage is TRBV20-1 and J usage is TRBJ2-5, with D maybe TRBD1 (7 bases). The CDR3 length is 14 residues. Between the trimmed V and J ends, which lost 7 bases and 4 bases, there was a span of 19 bases. Germline CDR1 is DFQATT and CDR2 is SNEGSKA (reference sequence). The chain's CDR3 is CSVWGAGTAETQYF. The CDR3 region has the DNA TGCAGTGTTTGGGGGGCCGGGACAGCAGAGACCCAGTACTTC.

The chain carries TRBV6-5 and TRBJ1-5, with D unresolved. Germline V gene data show CDR1 as MNHEY and CDR2 as SVGAGI. The CDR3 consists of 13 residues. V was cut by 6 bases and J by 6 bases, with 12 bases left in between. CDR3 amino acids: CASSHPGGQPQHF. CDR3 sequence (DNA): TGTGCCAGCAGCCACCCTGGTGGTCAGCCCCAGCATTTT.

This clonotype was found many times. This chain links TRBV7-6 with TRBJ1-6, with TRBD1 identical over 7 bases. Germline loops: CDR1 SGHVS, CDR2 FNYEAQ. This CDR3 has 14 amino acids. V lost 2 bases and J lost 7; bases outside the gene matches: 2. The DNA of the CDR3 is TGTGCCAGCAGCTTACAGGGGGGGAATTCACCCCTCCACTTT. As protein: CASSLQGGNSPLHF.

The rearrangement uses TRBV4-1 and TRBJ2-3; D possibly corresponds to TRBD2 (6 bases). The V gene lost 0 bases and the J gene lost 1 base, with 14 bases spanning the gap. The CDR3 length is 17 residues. Germline V gives CDR1 MGHRA, CDR2 YSYEKL. CDR3: CASSQDPAGLRTDTQYF. The CDR3 DNA follows: TGCGCCAGCAGCCAAGATCCGGCGGGGCTTCGCACAGATACGCAGTATTTT.

This clonotype was seen only once. The chain uses TRBV20-1 and TRBJ1-5, with D hard to call. From germline, CDR1 is DFQATT and CDR2 SNEGSKA (reference sequence). The CDR3 consists of 13 residues. For the CDR3, the DNA is TGCAGCGCCCGTAGGTCAGTCTCCCAAGCCCAGCATTTT. Translating it yields CSARRSVSQAQHF.

The chain is built from TRBV7-9 and TRBJ1-6, with 8 bases fitting TRBD1. Unmatched junction bases numbered 14, after V lost 5 bases and J lost 5 bases. Looked up from germline, CDR1 is SEHNR and CDR2 is FQNEAQ (reference sequence). This CDR3 comprises 18 residues. The CDR3 sequence is CASSRRQGLGVDNSPLHF. For the CDR3, the DNA is TGTGCCAGCAGCCGAAGACAGGGGTTGGGGGTCGATAATTCACCCCTCCACTTT.

The gene calls are TRBV20-1 and TRBJ1-2; D gene unclear. From germline, CDR1 is DFQATT and CDR2 SNEGSKA (reference sequence). V lost 3 bases and J 1 base, leaving 12 bases between the germline ends. CDR3 length: 14 amino acids. The CDR3 sequence: CSARGSMFNYGYTF. The CDR3, as DNA: TGCAGTGCTAGGGGGTCGATGTTTAACTATGGCTACACCTTC.

The V and J genes are TRBV27 and TRBJ2-3, with D tentatively TRBD2 (5 bases). This CDR3 contains 14 residues. Trimming removed 7 bases at V and 1 base at J, with 12 bases between. Germline values: CDR1 MNHEY, CDR2 SMNVEV (reference sequence). CDR3 DNA: TGTGCCAGCACCGCCTGGGGAGGCACAGATACGCAGTATTTT. This sequence encodes CASTAWGGTDTQYF.

This clonotype occurred a few times. The V call is TRBV7-3, the J call TRBJ2-1, with D perhaps TRBD1 or TRBD2 (5 bases each). Trimming shortened V by 2 bases and J by 6 bases, and 14 bases separated the two germline ends. Germline CDR1 and CDR2: SGHTA and FQGTGA. The CDR3 is 15 residues long. The CDR3 sequence is CASSLDGARVNEQFF. The DNA of the CDR3 is TGTGCCAGCAGCTTAGACGGGGCCCGGGTCAATGAGCAGTTCTTC.

The CDR3 region is CSAMRGVPRRGEQFF. The DNA of the CDR3 is TGCAGTGCAATGCGGGGGGTCCCCCGACGCGGTGAGCAGTTCTTC. This chain connects TRBV20-1 to TRBJ2-1; 8 bases agree with TRBD2. CDR1 is DFQATT, CDR2 SNEGSKA, per germline (reference sequence). J was trimmed by 9 bases and V by 6 bases; bases with no gene match: 16. CDR3 size: 15 residues.

The V and J genes are TRBV15 and TRBJ2-1; D is ambiguous. Germline lookup yields CDR1 LNHNV and CDR2 YYDKDF (reference sequence). The CDR3 has 12 amino acids. V was clipped by 1 base and J by 7 bases, with 5 bases between them. The CDR3 nucleotides read TGTGCCACCAGCAGAGTCCTGAATGAGCAGTTCTTC. This codes for CATSRVLNEQFF.

This clonotype was observed a handful of times. V usage is TRBV24-1 and J usage is TRBJ2-1; no clear D. This CDR3 has 16 residues. Trimming stripped 3 bases from V and 0 bases from J, with 11 bases between. Germline V gene data show CDR1 as KGHDR and CDR2 as SFDVKD. CDR3 coding DNA: TGTGCCACCAGTGATCTTGGTACCCTCTCCTACAATGAGCAGTTCTTC. Protein sequence: CATSDLGTLSYNEQFF.

The chain combines TRBV11-1 with TRBJ2-6; TRBD2 might be the D (6 bases). The CDR3 sequence is 16 residues long. The V end was cut by 2 bases, the J end by 4 bases, with 12 bases between. CDR1 SGHAT and CDR2 FQDESV come from the germline V gene (reference sequence). The CDR3 sequence is CASSLTGGNGANVLTF. DNA of the CDR3: TGTGCCAGCAGCTTAACAGGAGGGAACGGGGCCAACGTCCTGACTTTC.

J is TRBJ2-1 and V is TRBV20-1; 9 bases agree with TRBD1. The germline V gene encodes CDR1 DFQATT and CDR2 SNEGSKA (reference sequence). This CDR3 region has 14 residues. With 6 bases clipped from V and 4 bases from J, the junction kept 7 bases outside the gene matches. For the CDR3, the DNA is TGCAGTGCCGAGCCGGGACAGGGTTACAATGAGCAGTTCTTC. Translated, it gives CSAEPGQGYNEQFF.